These 18 T cell receptor beta chains were all obtained from the same sample, sequenced in a study of T cell repertoires in cytomegalovirus infection. In TCRdb, the reads were re-called with MiXCR into one record per CDR3 protein. The sample includes about 830,000 distinct CDR3 sequences, less than 35% of them seen just once. These receptors have no identified antigens. Material: cultured CD8+ T cells from PBMCs, obtained from culture after CMV antigen stimulation. The receptors come from a human donor in good health (CMV status not recorded). Some clones in this sample may be carry-over from other donors' samples.

The table lists this clonotype with many counts. The chain combines TRBV6-5 with TRBJ2-7; TRBD1 agrees at 9 bases. J lost 2 bases, V lost 5 bases, and 7 bases had no gene match. CDR3 length equals 15 residues. Germline V gene sequence: CDR1 MNHEY, CDR2 SVGAGI. This chain's CDR3 is CASSPGTGFPYEQYV. DNA for the CDR3: TGTGCCAGCAGTCCTGGGACAGGGTTTCCCTACGAGCAGTACGTC.

At least ten counts were recorded for this clonotype. V and J are TRBV27 and TRBJ2-5; D ambiguous. CDR3 length: 14 amino acids. The V end was cut by 2 bases, the J end by 3 bases, with 10 bases between. Germline V gene lookup returns CDR1 MNHEY and CDR2 SMNVEV (reference sequence). CDR3 bases: TGTGCCAGCAGTTTACTCGGATTAAAAGAGACCCAGTACTTC. Translated, it gives CASSLLGLKETQYF.

There are a few counts of this clonotype. The chain links TRBV6-5 to TRBJ2-3; TRBD2 matches at 7 bases. Germline CDR1 reads MNHEY; CDR2 reads SVGAGI. Germline trimming cut 8 bases from V and 1 base from J; bases unmatched to any gene: 6. This CDR3 has 14 amino acids. The CDR3 reads CASEGAGGTDTQYF. The CDR3 region has the DNA TGTGCCAGCGAAGGTGCGGGGGGCACAGATACGCAGTATTTT.

This clonotype was observed a few times. This chain links TRBV6-1 with TRBJ1-6, with D perhaps matching TRBD1 (5 bases). The germline gives CDR1 MNHNS, CDR2 SASEGT. The CDR3 has 14 amino acids. Trimming removed 7 bases from V and 8 bases from J, with 15 bases in between. DNA for the CDR3: TGTGCCAGCACCCAGGGACGGTGGGATTCACCCCTCCACTTT. Amino acids: CASTQGRWDSPLHF.

CDR3: CASRMTGGTGELFF. DNA for the CDR3: TGTGCCAGCAGAATGACAGGGGGCACCGGGGAGCTGTTTTTT. The chain couples TRBV6-1 to TRBJ2-2; 9 nucleotides agree with TRBD1. The CDR3 consists of 14 residues. Trimming took 6 bases from V and 4 from J; bases not matched to a gene: 3. Looked up from germline, CDR1 is MNHNS and CDR2 is SASEGT.

A remark on this clonotype: A read error may explain this, as a much larger clone is one base away. CDR3 DNA sequence: TGTGCCAGCAGTTGGAGGGAAAGGGGAGGGTATGAGCAGTTCTTC. Translation: CASSWRERGGYEQFF. This chain joins TRBV7-2 and TRBJ2-1; 7 bases are a match to TRBD2. V shed 6 bases and J 8 bases; nucleotides not matched to a gene: 13. CDR3 length: 15 residues. In germline, CDR1 is SGHTA, CDR2 FQGNSA.

The rearrangement joins TRBV15 to TRBJ2-7; D gene unclear. The V end lost 2 bases, the J end lost 4 bases, and 9 bases lay between the germline ends. The germline gives CDR1 LNHNV, CDR2 YYDKDF (reference sequence). The CDR3 is 13 amino acids. CDR3 residues: CATSRPDGYEQYV. The CDR3 DNA reads TGTGCCACCAGCAGACCCGACGGGTACGAGCAGTACGTC.

The chain carries TRBV29-1 and TRBJ2-1, with a weak D call TRBD2 (5 bases). Trimming removed 0 bases at V and 3 bases at J, with 9 bases between. CDR1 and CDR2 (germline): SQVTM, ANQGSEA. CDR3 length: 14 residues. As DNA, the CDR3 is TGCAGCGTTGAAGATCTAGAGGGCTACAATGAGCAGTTCTTC. As protein: CSVEDLEGYNEQFF.

J is TRBJ2-3 and V is TRBV28, with 9 bases matching TRBD2. The CDR3 consists of 13 residues. Germline loops: CDR1 MDHEN, CDR2 SYDVKM. Trimming removed 11 bases from V and 5 bases from J; junction bases left unmatched: 8. The CDR3 loop is CACAGGRGDTQYF. CDR3 coding DNA: TGTGCCTGTGCGGGGGGGCGGGGAGATACGCAGTATTTT.

This chain connects TRBV3-1 to TRBJ2-1; TRBD2 aligns across 8 bases. Germline CDR1 reads LGHDT; CDR2 reads YNNKEL (reference sequence). The CDR3 totals 13 residues. J was trimmed by 6 bases and V by 8 bases; bases with no gene match: 6. The CDR3 loop is CASGRAGGNEQFF. CDR3 nucleotide sequence: TGTGCCAGCGGTAGGGCGGGGGGCAATGAGCAGTTCTTC.

The gene calls are TRBV4-3 and TRBJ1-5; 8 nucleotides match TRBD1. Germline V CDR1 and CDR2: LGHNA, YSLEER. J lost 5 bases, V lost 5 bases, and 8 bases had no gene match. CDR3 size: 15 residues. Here the CDR3 reads CASSVRQGKDQPQHF. CDR3 coding DNA: TGCGCCAGCAGCGTAAGACAGGGGAAAGATCAGCCCCAGCATTTT.

This clonotype was recorded at least ten times. The chain recombines TRBV7-2 with TRBJ1-5, with D unresolved. Germline CDR1 and CDR2: SGHTA and FQGNSA. The CDR3 is made up of 15 amino acids. V was pared by 5 bases and J by 9 bases, with 20 bases between. DNA for the CDR3: TGTGCCAGCAGCCTCAATCCGACTGTTTTGCGGCCCCAGCATTTT. Residues: CASSLNPTVLRPQHF.

This chain uses TRBV12-5 with TRBJ2-2, with 9 bases identical to TRBD1. Trimming at V came to 1 base and at J to 3 bases, leaving 6 bases not matched to a gene. Germline lookup yields CDR1 LGHNT and CDR2 FRNRAP. CDR3 length: 17 amino acids. CDR3 in DNA: TGTGCTAGTGGTTTGGACAAGAGGACAGGGGACACCGGGGAGCTGTTTTTT. This gives the protein CASGLDKRTGDTGELFF.

This clonotype was picked up a small number of times. V usage is TRBV25-1 and J usage is TRBJ2-7; D gene uncertain. V gave up 7 bases and J gave up 3 bases, with 7 bases separating them. Germline V gene lookup returns CDR1 MGHDK and CDR2 SYGVNS. There are 11 residues in the CDR3. This chain's CDR3 is CASIGYYEQYF. As DNA, the CDR3 is TGTGCCAGCATCGGTTACTACGAGCAGTACTTC.

In DNA form, the CDR3 reads TGTGCCAGCAGTGTTGACCTTCGCACTGAAGCTTTCTTT. It codes for CASSVDLRTEAFF. The chain employs TRBV25-1 and TRBJ1-1, with D unclear. This CDR3 has 13 amino acids. Trimming stripped 4 bases from V and 4 bases from J, with 10 bases between. The V gene's germline CDR1 is MGHDK and CDR2 SYGVNS.

The chain links TRBV12-3 or TRBV12-4 to TRBJ2-7; TRBD2 matches 8 bases. CDR3 length equals 14 residues. With V trimmed by 3 bases and J by 2 bases, 3 bases remained unmatched. The CDR3 here is CASSFSGDTYEQYF. CDR3 in DNA: TGTGCCAGCAGTTTTAGCGGGGACACCTACGAGCAGTACTTC.

This clonotype showed up just a few times. This chain uses TRBV11-1 with TRBJ1-2; no firm D call. This CDR3 has 13 residues. Trimming left V 3 bases short and J 8 bases short, with 13 bases between. CDR1 and CDR2 from the germline V gene are SGHAT and FQDESV (reference sequence). The CDR3 loop is CASSFPYGPGYTF. DNA for the CDR3: TGTGCCAGCAGCTTCCCCTACGGTCCCGGCTACACCTTC.

This clonotype was counted a single time. CDR3 protein: CASSPGQYNPELFF. The CDR3 DNA is TGTGCCAGCTCTCCGGGACAGTATAACCCGGAGCTGTTTTTT. The chain uses TRBV27 and TRBJ2-2; 7 bases are shared with TRBD1. Germline CDR1 is MNHEY and CDR2 is SMNVEV (reference sequence). The CDR3 covers 14 residues. J lost 10 bases, V lost 8 bases, and 13 bases had no gene match.